This record looks at one T cell receptor beta chain sequence and its context. Its target is unknown. The data stem from a study of vaccination effects on CD4 cells after COVID-19. Study-level points and caveats: Few convalescent patients were studied, and early post-infection samples were lacking. Cross-reactivity toward common cold coronaviruses was confined to only 1 of 255 vaccine-induced clones in healthy vaccinees.

The CDR3 sequence is 17 residues long. In germline, CDR1 is SGHRS, CDR2 YFSETQ. Deletions cut 2 bases from V and 4 bases from J, with 21 bases between. Peptide-pool stimulation followed by sequencing identified expanded antigen-specific CD4+ clonotypes in the ViraFEST assay. Following culture for ten to eleven days, CD4+ T cells were isolated. Participants were vaccinated with two doses of either the BNT162b2 or mRNA-1273 vaccine. Previously uninfected by SARS-CoV-2, the vaccine recipients also showed negative nucleocapsid antibodies. A density of about 2.2 million PBMC per well was used; these cells were cultured with roughly 10 IU/ml IL-2 and approximately 10 ug/ml peptides. The table came from immunoSEQ multiplex PCR; TCRdb's copy has only in-frame clones and leaves some out. Of over 50,000 clones listed, about 80% are singletons.

This sequence joins TRBV5-1 and TRBJ1-2, with D perhaps TRBD1 (6 bases). Sequenced material: CD4+ T cells from PBMCs cultured with HCoV-229E spike peptides, taken after COVID-19 vaccination. This sequence was found in a human donor who received a COVID-19 vaccine. The CDR3 DNA follows: TGCGCCAGCAGCTTACTTGGGACAACTTCCTCCCTCTATGGCTACACCTTC. Translating it yields CASSLLGTTSSLYGYTF.